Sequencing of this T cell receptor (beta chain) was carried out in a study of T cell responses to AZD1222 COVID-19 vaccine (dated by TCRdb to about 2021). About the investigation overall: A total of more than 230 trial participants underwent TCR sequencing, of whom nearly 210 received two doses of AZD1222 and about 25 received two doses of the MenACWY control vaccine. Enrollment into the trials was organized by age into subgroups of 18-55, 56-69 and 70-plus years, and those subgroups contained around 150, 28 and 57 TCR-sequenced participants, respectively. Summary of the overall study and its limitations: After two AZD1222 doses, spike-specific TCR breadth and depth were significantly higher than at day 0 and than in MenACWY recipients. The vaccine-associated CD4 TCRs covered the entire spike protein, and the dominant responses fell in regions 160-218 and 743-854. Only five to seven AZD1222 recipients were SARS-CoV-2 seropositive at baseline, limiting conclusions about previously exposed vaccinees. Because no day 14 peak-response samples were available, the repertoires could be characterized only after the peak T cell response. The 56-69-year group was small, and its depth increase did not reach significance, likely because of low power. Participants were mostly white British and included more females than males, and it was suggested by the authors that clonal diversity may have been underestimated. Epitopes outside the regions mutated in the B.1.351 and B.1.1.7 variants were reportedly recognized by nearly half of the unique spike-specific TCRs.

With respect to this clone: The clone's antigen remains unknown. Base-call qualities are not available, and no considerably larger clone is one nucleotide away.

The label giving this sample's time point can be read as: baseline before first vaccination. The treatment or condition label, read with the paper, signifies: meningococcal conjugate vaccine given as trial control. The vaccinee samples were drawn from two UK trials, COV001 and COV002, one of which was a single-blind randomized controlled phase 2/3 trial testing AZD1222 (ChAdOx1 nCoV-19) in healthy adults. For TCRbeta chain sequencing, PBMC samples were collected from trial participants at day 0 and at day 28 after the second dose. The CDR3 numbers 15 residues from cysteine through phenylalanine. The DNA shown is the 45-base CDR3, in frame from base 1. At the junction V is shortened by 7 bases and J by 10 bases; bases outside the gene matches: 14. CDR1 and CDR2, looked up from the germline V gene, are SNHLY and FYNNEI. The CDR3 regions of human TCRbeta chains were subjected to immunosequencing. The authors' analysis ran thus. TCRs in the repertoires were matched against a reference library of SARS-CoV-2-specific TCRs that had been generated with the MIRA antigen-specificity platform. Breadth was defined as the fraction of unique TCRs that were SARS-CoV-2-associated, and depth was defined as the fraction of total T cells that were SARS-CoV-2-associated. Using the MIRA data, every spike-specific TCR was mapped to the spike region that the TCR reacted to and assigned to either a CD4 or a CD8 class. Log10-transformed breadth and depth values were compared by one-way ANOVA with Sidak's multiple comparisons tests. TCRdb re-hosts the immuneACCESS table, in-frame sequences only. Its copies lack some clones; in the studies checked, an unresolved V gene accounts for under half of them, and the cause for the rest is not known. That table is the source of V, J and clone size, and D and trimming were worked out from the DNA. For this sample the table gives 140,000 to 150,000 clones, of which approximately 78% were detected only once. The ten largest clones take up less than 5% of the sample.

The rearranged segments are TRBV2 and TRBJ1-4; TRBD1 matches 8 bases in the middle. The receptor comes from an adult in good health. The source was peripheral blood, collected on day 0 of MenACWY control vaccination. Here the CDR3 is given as CASTQGARGPGKLFF. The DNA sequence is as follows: TGTGCCAGCACCCAGGGGGCCAGGGGGCCTGGAAAACTGTTTTTT.